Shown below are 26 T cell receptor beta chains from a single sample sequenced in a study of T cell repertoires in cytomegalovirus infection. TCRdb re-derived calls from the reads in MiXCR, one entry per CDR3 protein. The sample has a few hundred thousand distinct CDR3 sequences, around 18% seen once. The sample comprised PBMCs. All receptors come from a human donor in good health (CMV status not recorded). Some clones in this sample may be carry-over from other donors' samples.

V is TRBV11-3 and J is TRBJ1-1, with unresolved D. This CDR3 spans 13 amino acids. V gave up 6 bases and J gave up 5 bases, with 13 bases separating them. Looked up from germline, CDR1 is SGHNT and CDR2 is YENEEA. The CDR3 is CASSFSTGTEAFF. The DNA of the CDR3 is TGTGCCAGCAGTTTCTCGACGGGAACTGAAGCTTTCTTT.

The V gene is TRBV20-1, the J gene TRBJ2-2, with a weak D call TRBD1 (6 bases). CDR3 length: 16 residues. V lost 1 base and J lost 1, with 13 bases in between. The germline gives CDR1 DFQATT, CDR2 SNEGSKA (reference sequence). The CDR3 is CSARVKEQGNTGELFF. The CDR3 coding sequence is TGCAGTGCTAGAGTGAAGGAACAGGGGAACACCGGGGAGCTGTTTTTT.

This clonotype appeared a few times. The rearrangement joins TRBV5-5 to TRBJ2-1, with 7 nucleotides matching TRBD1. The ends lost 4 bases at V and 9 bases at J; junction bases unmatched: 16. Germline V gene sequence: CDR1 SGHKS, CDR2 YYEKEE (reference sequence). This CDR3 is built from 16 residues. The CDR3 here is CASSPLGSLRGSEQFF. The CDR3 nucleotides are TGTGCCAGCAGCCCTCTAGGCTCTCTCAGGGGGAGTGAGCAGTTCTTC.

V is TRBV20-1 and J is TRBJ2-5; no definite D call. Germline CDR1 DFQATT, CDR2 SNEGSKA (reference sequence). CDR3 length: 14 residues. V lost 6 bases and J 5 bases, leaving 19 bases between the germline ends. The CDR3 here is CSAPGQVSRETQYF. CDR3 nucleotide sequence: TGCAGTGCCCCAGGCCAAGTTTCACGGGAGACCCAGTACTTC.

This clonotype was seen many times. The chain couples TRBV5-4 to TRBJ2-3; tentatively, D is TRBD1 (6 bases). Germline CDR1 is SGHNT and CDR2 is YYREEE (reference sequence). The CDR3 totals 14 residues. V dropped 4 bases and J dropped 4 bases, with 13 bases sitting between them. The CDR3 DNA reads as TGTGCCAGCAGCCCAGGGGTTGTCGCAGATACGCAGTATTTT. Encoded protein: CASSPGVVADTQYF.

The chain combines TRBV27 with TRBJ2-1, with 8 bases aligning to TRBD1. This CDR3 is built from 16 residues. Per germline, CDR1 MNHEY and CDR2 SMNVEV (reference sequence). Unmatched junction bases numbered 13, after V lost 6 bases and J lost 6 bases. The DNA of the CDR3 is TGTGCCAGCAGGCCGGGACAGGATGGTTTCGCCAATGAGCAGTTCTTC. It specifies CASRPGQDGFANEQFF.

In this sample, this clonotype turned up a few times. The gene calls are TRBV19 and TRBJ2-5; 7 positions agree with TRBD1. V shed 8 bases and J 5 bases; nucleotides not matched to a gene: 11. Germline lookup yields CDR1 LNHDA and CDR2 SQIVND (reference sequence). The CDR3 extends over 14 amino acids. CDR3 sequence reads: CASGNRGPSETQYF. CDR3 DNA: TGTGCCAGTGGAAACAGGGGACCTTCGGAGACCCAGTACTTC.

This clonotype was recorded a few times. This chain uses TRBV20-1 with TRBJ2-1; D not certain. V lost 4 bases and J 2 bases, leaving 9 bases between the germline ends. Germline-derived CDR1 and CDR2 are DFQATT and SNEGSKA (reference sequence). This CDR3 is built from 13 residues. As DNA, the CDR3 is TGCAGTGCTAAACCCGCGACCTACAATGAGCAGTTCTTC. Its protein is CSAKPATYNEQFF.

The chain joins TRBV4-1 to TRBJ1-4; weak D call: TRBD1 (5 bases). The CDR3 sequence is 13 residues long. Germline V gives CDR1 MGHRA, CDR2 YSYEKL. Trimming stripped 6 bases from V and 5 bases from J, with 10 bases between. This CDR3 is CASRSGTNEKLFF. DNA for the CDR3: TGCGCCAGCAGGTCGGGGACGAATGAAAAACTGTTTTTT.

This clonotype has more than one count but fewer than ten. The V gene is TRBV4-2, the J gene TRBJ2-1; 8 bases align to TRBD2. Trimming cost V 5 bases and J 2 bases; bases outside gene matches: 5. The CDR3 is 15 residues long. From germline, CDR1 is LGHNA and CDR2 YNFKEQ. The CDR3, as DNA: TGTGCCAGCAGCGTCCGCGGGGGGACCTACAATGAGCAGTTCTTC. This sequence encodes CASSVRGGTYNEQFF.

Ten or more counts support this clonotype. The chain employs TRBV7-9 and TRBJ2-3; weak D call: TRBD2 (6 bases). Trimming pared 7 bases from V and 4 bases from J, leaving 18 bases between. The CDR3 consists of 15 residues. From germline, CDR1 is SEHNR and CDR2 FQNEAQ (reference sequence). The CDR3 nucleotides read TGTGCCAGCATCCCCCGAGCGGGTACCCCAGATACGCAGTATTTT. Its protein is CASIPRAGTPDTQYF.

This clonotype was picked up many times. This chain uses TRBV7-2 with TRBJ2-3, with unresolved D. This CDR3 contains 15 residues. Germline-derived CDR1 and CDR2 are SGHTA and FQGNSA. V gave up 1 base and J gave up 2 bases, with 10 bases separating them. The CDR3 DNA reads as TGTGCCAGCAGCTTAGGTGGAGCCACCACAGATACGCAGTATTTT. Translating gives CASSLGGATTDTQYF.

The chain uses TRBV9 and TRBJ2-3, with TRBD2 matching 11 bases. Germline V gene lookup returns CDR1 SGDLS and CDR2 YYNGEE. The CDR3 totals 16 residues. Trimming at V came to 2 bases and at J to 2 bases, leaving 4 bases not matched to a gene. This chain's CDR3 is CASSVSGLAATDTQYF. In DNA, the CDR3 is TGTGCCAGCAGCGTCTCGGGACTAGCGGCCACAGATACGCAGTATTTT.

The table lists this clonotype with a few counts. The CDR3 sequence: CASRFGGAVETQYF. As DNA, the CDR3 is TGTGCCAGCAGGTTTGGAGGGGCGGTAGAGACCCAGTACTTC. V is TRBV6-1 and J is TRBJ2-5; perhaps TRBD2 as D (6 bases). This CDR3 comprises 14 residues. Deletions cut 6 bases from V and 4 bases from J, with 15 bases between. CDR1 MNHNS and CDR2 SASEGT come from the germline V gene.

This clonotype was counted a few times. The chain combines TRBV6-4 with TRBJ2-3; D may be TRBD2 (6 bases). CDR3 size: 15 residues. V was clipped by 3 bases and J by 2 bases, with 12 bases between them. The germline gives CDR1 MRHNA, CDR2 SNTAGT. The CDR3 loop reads CASSELRGHTDTQYF. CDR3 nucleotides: TGTGCCAGCAGTGAATTGCGGGGCCACACAGATACGCAGTATTTT.

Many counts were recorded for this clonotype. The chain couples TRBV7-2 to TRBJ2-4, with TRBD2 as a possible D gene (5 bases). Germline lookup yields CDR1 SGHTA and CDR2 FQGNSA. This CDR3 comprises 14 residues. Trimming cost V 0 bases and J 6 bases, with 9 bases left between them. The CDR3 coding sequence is TGTGCCAGCAGCTTAGCTCGGGATTCAAACATTCAGTACTTC. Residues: CASSLARDSNIQYF.

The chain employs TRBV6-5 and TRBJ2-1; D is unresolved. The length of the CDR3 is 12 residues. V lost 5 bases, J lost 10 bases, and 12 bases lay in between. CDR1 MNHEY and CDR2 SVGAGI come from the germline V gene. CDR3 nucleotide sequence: TGTGCCAGCAGTGTCGTGCCAGCCGAGCAGTTCTTC. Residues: CASSVVPAEQFF.

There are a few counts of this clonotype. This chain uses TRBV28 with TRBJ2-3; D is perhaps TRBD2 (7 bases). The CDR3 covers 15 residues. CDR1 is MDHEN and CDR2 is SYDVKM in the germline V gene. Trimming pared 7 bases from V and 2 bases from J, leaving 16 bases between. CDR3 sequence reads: CASKEGGGPTDTQYF. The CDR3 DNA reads TGTGCCAGCAAAGAGGGGGGGGGGCCCACAGATACGCAGTATTTT.

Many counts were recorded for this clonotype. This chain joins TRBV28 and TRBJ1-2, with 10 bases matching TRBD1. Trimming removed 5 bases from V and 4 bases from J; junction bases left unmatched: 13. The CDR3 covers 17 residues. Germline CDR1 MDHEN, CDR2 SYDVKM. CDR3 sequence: CASSTTLRDRGAYGYTF. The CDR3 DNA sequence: TGTGCCAGCAGTACAACGCTCCGGGACAGGGGAGCCTATGGCTACACCTTC.

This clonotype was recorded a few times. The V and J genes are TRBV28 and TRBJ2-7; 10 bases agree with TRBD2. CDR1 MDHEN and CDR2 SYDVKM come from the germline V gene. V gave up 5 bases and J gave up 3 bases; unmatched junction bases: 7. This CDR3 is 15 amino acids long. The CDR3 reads CASSQSGGVRYEQYF. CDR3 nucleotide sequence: TGTGCCAGCAGTCAGAGCGGGGGGGTACGCTACGAGCAGTACTTC.

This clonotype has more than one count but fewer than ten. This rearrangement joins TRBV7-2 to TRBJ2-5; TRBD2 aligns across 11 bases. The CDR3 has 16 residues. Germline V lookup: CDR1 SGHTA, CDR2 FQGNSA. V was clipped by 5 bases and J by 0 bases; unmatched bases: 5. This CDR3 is CASSLRLAGNQETQYF. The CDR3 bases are TGTGCCAGCAGCCTCCGACTAGCGGGGAACCAAGAGACCCAGTACTTC.

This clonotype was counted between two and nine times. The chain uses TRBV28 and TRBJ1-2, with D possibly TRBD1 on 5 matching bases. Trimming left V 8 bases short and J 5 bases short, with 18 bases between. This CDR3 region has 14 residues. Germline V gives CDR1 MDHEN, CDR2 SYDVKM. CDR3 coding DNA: TGTGCCAGCGTGTGGGGGGGAGGAGTTTATGGCTACACCTTC. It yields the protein CASVWGGGVYGYTF.

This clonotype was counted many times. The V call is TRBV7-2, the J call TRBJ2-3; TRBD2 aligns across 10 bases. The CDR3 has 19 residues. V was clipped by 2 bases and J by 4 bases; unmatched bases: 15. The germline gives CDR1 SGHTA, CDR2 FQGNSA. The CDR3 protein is CASSLLGGASGGAPDTQYF. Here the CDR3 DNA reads TGTGCCAGCAGCTTACTGGGCGGCGCGAGCGGGGGGGCTCCAGATACGCAGTATTTT. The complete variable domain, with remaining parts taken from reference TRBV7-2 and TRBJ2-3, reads GAGVSQSPSNKVTEKGKDVELRCDPISGHTALYWYRQSLGQGLEFLIYFQGNSAPDKSGLPSDRFSAERTGGSVSTLTIQRTQQEDSAVYLCASSLLGGASGGAPDTQYFGPGTRLTVL.

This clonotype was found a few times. The CDR3 DNA reads as TGTGCCAGCAGTTTAGCACACGGAGATACGCAGTATTTT. It codes for CASSLAHGDTQYF. The chain couples TRBV12-3 or TRBV12-4 to TRBJ2-3; D not resolved. Trimming took 0 bases from V and 5 from J, leaving 6 bases between them. This CDR3 is built from 13 residues.

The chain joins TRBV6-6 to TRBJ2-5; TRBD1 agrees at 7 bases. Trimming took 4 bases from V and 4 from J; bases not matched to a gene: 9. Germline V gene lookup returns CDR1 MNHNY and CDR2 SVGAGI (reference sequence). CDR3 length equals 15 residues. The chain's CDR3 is CASSSHRGLVETQYF. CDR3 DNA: TGTGCCAGCAGTTCCCACAGGGGATTGGTAGAGACCCAGTACTTC.

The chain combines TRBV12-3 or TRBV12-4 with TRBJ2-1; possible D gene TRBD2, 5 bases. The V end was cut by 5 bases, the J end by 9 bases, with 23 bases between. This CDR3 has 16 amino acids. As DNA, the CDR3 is TGTGCCAGCAGTCCAAGGGTGGGTGGACTCCCCTTTGAGCAGTTCTTC. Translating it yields CASSPRVGGLPFEQFF.